The source of this TCR beta chain is a study of blood T cell repertoires in COVID-19. Profiling relied on immunoSEQ multiplex PCR, and the TCRdb table lists in-frame clones only, not all of them. The data contain about 400,000 clones, 89% of them seen just once; the ten biggest clones take up roughly 1.2%. The CDR3 is 14 amino acids. The V segment lost 4 bases and the J segment 7 bases; nucleotides outside the gene matches: 5. The germline CDR1 and CDR2 sequences are SGHRS and YFSETQ. Sequencing used peripheral blood. The TCR comes from a middle-aged man with acute or convalescent COVID-19. The chain carries TRBV5-1 and TRBJ1-5; 10 bases align to TRBD1. CDR3 residues: CASSQGTGDQPQHF. For the CDR3, the DNA is TGCGCCAGCAGCCAAGGGACAGGGGACCAGCCCCAGCATTTT.